Each of the 11 T cell receptor beta chains below was sequenced from the same sample in a study of T cells in Graves' hyperthyroidism and ophthalmopathy. The TCR beta CDR3 regions underwent amplification using RNA transcripts as the source. With the HTBI primer set, the TCR CDR3 went through a first round of RT-PCR. TCRdb processed the multiplex PCR reads anew with MiXCR; each CDR3 protein has one entry. Counted here are about 680,000 distinct CDR3 sequences, 35% occurring once; the ten biggest clones make up around 32%. Sequencing input: blood. The receptors originated from a woman between 40 and 50 years old with Graves' hyperthyroidism.

This clonotype was recorded a few times. Compared with germline, one end of the junction differs, possibly owing to a read error. The chain carries TRBV6-5 and TRBJ1-1, with D possibly matching TRBD1 (6 bases). CDR1 and CDR2 (germline): MNHEY, SVGAGI. The CDR3 is 13 residues long. The CDR3 spells CAISYSRGSEAFF. The CDR3 nucleotides are TGTGCCATCAGTTACTCGAGGGGGAGTGAAGCTTTCTTT.

Comment on this clonotype: A much larger clone lies a single base off, so this may be a read error. The rearrangement uses TRBV10-3 and TRBJ1-1; D is undetermined. Trimming took 4 bases from V and 5 from J, leaving 23 bases between them. Germline V gene data show CDR1 as ENHRY and CDR2 as SYGVKD. The CDR3 sequence is 17 residues long. The CDR3 is CAISGPPEDRMGTEAFF. The DNA of the CDR3 is TGTGCCATCAGTGGCCCCCCCGAGGATAGGATGGGAACTGAAGCTTTCTTT.

There are many counts of this clonotype. The J gene is TRBJ1-2, the V gene TRBV7-9, with TRBD1 identical over 7 bases. Germline assignment: CDR1 SEHNR and CDR2 FQNEAQ (reference sequence). V lost 5 bases and J lost 4; bases outside the gene matches: 7. The CDR3 has 14 residues. CDR3 DNA: TGTGCCAGCAGCCCAGACAGGGCTTTCTATGGCTACACCTTC. This translates into CASSPDRAFYGYTF.

This clonotype was found a few times. This chain links TRBV19 with TRBJ1-1; TRBD1 matches at 7 bases. The CDR3 loop spans 18 amino acids. V lost 4 bases and J lost 3; bases outside the gene matches: 17. Germline V gene sequence: CDR1 LNHDA, CDR2 SQIVND (reference sequence). The CDR3 region has the DNA TGTGCCAGTAGTAAAGACTCAGACAGGGATCCGGGACACACTGAAGCTTTCTTT. Translation gives CASSKDSDRDPGHTEAFF.

This clonotype was seen a handful of times. V and J are TRBV2 and TRBJ1-2; D ambiguous. Germline V gene data show CDR1 as SNHLY and CDR2 as FYNNEI. CDR3 length equals 13 residues. V lost 5 bases and J lost 4, with 11 bases in between. The CDR3 nucleotides are TGTGCCAGCAGTCGGCAGGAGCCCTATGGCTACACCTTC. Its protein product is CASSRQEPYGYTF.

This clonotype was seen at least ten times. The V and J genes are TRBV2 and TRBJ1-2; D unresolved. The CDR3 has 13 amino acids. V lost 6 bases, J lost 4 bases, and 12 bases lay in between. In germline, CDR1 is SNHLY, CDR2 FYNNEI. The CDR3 nucleotides read TGTGCCAGCAGAGCGGAACGGGCCTATGGCTACACCTTC. It codes for CASRAERAYGYTF.

The V gene is TRBV19, the J gene TRBJ1-4; TRBD1 might be the D (6 bases). The CDR3 is made up of 15 amino acids. The V gene lost 5 bases and the J gene lost 12 bases, with 22 bases spanning the gap. Germline V gene sequence: CDR1 LNHDA, CDR2 SQIVND (reference sequence). The CDR3 DNA reads TGTGCCAGTAGTCCCTACCAGGGGCCCGGAGGGGAACTGTTTTTT. Translation: CASSPYQGPGGELFF.

This clonotype was picked up many times. The chain recombines TRBV2 with TRBJ2-2; a possible D gene is TRBD1 (6 bases). Germline lookup yields CDR1 SNHLY and CDR2 FYNNEI. The germline V and J ends were trimmed by 7 bases and 0 bases, with 15 bases remaining between them. The CDR3 covers 16 residues. The CDR3: CASMRTALSNTGELFF. CDR3 coding DNA: TGTGCCAGCATGAGGACAGCCCTTTCGAACACCGGGGAGCTGTTTTTT.

Worth noting for this clonotype: An end of the junction differs from the germline gene, which may be a read error. The chain recombines TRBV7-2 with TRBJ1-1, with 11 bases fitting TRBD1. The CDR3 extends over 17 amino acids. Germline V gives CDR1 SGHTA, CDR2 FQGNSA. For the CDR3, the DNA is TGTGACAGCAGCAAAGGACAGGGGGCGGTTGCCGGAACTGAAGCTTTCTTT. Its translation is CDSSKGQGAVAGTEAFF.

This clonotype was picked up many times. The chain combines TRBV7-2 with TRBJ1-4, with D unresolved. The CDR3 contains 15 residues. V gave up 0 bases and J gave up 0 bases, with 5 bases separating them. The germline gives CDR1 SGHTA, CDR2 FQGNSA. Here the CDR3 reads CASSLASTTNEKLFF. CDR3 coding DNA: TGTGCCAGCAGCTTAGCCAGCACAACTAATGAAAAACTGTTTTTT.

This clonotype has a count of ten or more. The chain recombines TRBV11-2 with TRBJ1-6, with D maybe TRBD1 (5 bases). Germline lookup yields CDR1 SGHAT and CDR2 FQNNGV. V lost 5 bases, J lost 9 bases, and 8 bases lay in between. This CDR3 is built from 12 residues. CDR3 bases: TGTGCCAGCAGCCCGGGGCCTTCACCCCTCCACTTT. Translation gives CASSPGPSPLHF.